One and the same sample provided the 21 T cell receptor beta chains below, sequenced in a study of T cell clusters in autoimmune cytopenias. TRB rearrangements were amplified by touch-down multiplex PCR with mixed TRB-A/B primers. TCRdb processed the multiplex PCR reads again and assigns one entry to each CDR3 protein, with no DNA. The table lists thousands of distinct CDR3 sequences, with around 20% in the top ten. TRB amplification used 250 ng of peripheral blood genomic DNA. The same sample was also studied in work on T cell repertoires in aging, cancer and after chemotherapy.

The sequencing input was peripheral blood. Receptors originate from a human donor in good health.

This chain joins TRBV5-1 and TRBJ2-5; TCRdb reports TRBD1, a call that lacks DNA to check it against. This CDR3 region has 13 residues. The germline gives CDR1 SGHRS, CDR2 YFSETQ. This chain's CDR3 is CASSPLGRETQYF.

In terms of frequency, this clonotype is medium-sized. The J gene is TRBJ1-2, the V gene TRBV6-1; the TCRdb D gene call, TRBD1, has no DNA to confirm it. CDR1 is MNHNS and CDR2 is SASEGT in the germline V gene. The CDR3 runs 16 residues. The CDR3 reads CASSEEPGATIRGYTF.

This clonotype registers medium-sized by frequency. V usage is TRBV6-6 and J usage is TRBJ2-7; TCRdb indicates TRBD1, and absent DNA this call remains unverified. Per germline, CDR1 MNHNY and CDR2 SVGAGI (reference sequence). The CDR3 is 14 amino acids. Here the CDR3 reads CASSWADRGVEQYF.

Measured by frequency, this clonotype is medium-sized. The chain carries TRBV5-4 and TRBJ1-1. The V gene's germline CDR1 is SGHNT and CDR2 YYREEE (reference sequence). The CDR3 is 14 residues long. The CDR3 protein is CASSLEQSSWEAFF.

This clonotype is labeled medium-sized (0.01 to 0.1%) based on frequency. V usage is TRBV27 and J usage is TRBJ1-1; the TRBD1 assignment by TCRdb is unverifiable without DNA. This CDR3 spans 18 amino acids. Germline CDR1 is MNHEY and CDR2 is SMNVEV (reference sequence). The CDR3 here is CASSQRDTGQEGGTEAFF.

This clonotype is identified as medium-sized from frequency. The chain carries TRBV6-2 or TRBV6-3 and TRBJ2-7. The CDR3 contains 11 residues. CDR1 MNHEY and CDR2 SVGEGT come from the germline V gene. CDR3 loop: CASSLGYEQYF.

This clonotype is medium-sized by frequency. This chain joins TRBV6-5 and TRBJ2-7; TCRdb calls TRBD1, which cannot be checked without DNA. This CDR3 is 14 amino acids long. Germline CDR1 and CDR2: MNHEY and SVGAGI. CDR3 sequence reads: CASSPGQGSYEQYF.

V usage is TRBV7-3 and J usage is TRBJ2-1; the TRBD2 assignment by TCRdb is unverifiable without DNA. Germline lookup yields CDR1 SGHTA and CDR2 FQGTGA. The length of the CDR3 is 21 residues. The CDR3 sequence: CASSSLGPWGRQNSSYNEQFF.

The rearrangement links TRBV6-5 to TRBJ1-2; the TCRdb D gene call, TRBD1, has no DNA to confirm it. CDR1 and CDR2 from the germline V gene are MNHEY and SVGAGI. The CDR3 is made up of 16 amino acids. CDR3 loop: CASSYSGQGLDYGYTF.

The genes are TRBV5-1 and TRBJ1-4. The germline V gene has CDR1 SGHRS and CDR2 YFSETQ. The length of the CDR3 is 14 residues. The CDR3 region is CASSLGNANEKLFF. The full variable domain, in which reference TRBV5-1 and TRBJ1-4 provide the parts outside the CDR3, is KAGVTQTPRYLIKTRGQQVTLSCSPISGHRSVSWYQQTPGQGLQFLFEYFSETQRNKGNFPGRFSGRQFSNSRSEMNVSTLELGDSALYLCASSLGNANEKLFFGSGTQLSVL.

This clonotype is classed as medium-sized by frequency. This chain uses TRBV6-5 with TRBJ1-4; TCRdb's D call of TRBD1 is untestable without DNA. From germline, CDR1 is MNHEY and CDR2 SVGAGI. The CDR3 totals 14 residues. The CDR3: CASSRQGPNEKLFF.

According to its frequency, this clonotype is medium-sized. V and J are TRBV5-4 and TRBJ1-1; TCRdb outputs TRBD1, but without DNA this stays unchecked. The CDR3 sequence is 16 residues long. From germline, CDR1 is SGHNT and CDR2 YYREEE (reference sequence). The CDR3 sequence: CASSPGQRSMNTEAFF. Looking up the rest from reference TRBV5-4 and TRBJ1-1 gives the full variable domain: ETGVTQSPTHLIKTRGQQVTLRCSSQSGHNTVSWYQQALGQGPQFIFQYYREEENGRGNFPPRFSGLQFPNYSSELNVNALELDDSALYLCASSPGQRSMNTEAFFGQGTRLTVV.

This clonotype ranks as medium-sized in terms of frequency. The chain links TRBV19 to TRBJ1-6; TCRdb indicates TRBD1, and absent DNA this call remains unverified. Germline lookup yields CDR1 LNHDA and CDR2 SQIVND (reference sequence). There are 15 residues in the CDR3. The CDR3 sequence is CASSTTGTGESPLHF.

The V and J genes are TRBV12-3 or TRBV12-4 and TRBJ2-7. CDR3 length: 14 residues. The CDR3 here is CASSHRLVSYEQYF.

The CDR3 here is CASSPGGCESGANVLTF. This chain joins TRBV6-4 and TRBJ2-6; lacking DNA, the TRBD1 call made by TCRdb goes unchecked. Germline CDR1 and CDR2: MRHNA and SNTAGT. This CDR3 comprises 17 residues.

The chain carries TRBV10-2 and TRBJ1-2; the TCRdb call, TRBD1, lacks DNA for checking. This CDR3 comprises 15 residues. Germline CDR1 reads WSHSY; CDR2 reads SAAADI. This chain's CDR3 is CASSESRDTTIGYTF.

Judged by frequency, this clonotype is medium-sized (0.01 to 0.1%). This chain links TRBV13 with TRBJ2-2. The CDR3 contains 16 residues. The V gene's germline CDR1 is PRHDT and CDR2 FYEKMQ (reference sequence). Here the CDR3 reads CASSFDLAANTGELFF.

This sequence joins TRBV7-9 and TRBJ1-1; the D gene TCRdb calls, TRBD1, cannot be checked with no DNA. The CDR3 loop spans 14 amino acids. The germline CDR1 and CDR2 sequences are SEHNR and FQNEAQ (reference sequence). The CDR3 sequence is CASSLGPGLEEAFF.

This clonotype is labeled medium-sized based on frequency. The CDR3 spells CASSFGQWEEETQYF. The chain links TRBV5-5 to TRBJ2-5; absent DNA, TCRdb's TRBD1 call cannot be checked. Germline-derived CDR1 and CDR2 are SGHKS and YYEKEE (reference sequence). This CDR3 region has 15 residues.

This clonotype is deemed medium-sized by its frequency. This chain links TRBV6-2 or TRBV6-3 with TRBJ1-2. CDR3 length: 13 amino acids. Germline CDR1 MNHEY, CDR2 SVGEGT. The CDR3 is CASRDGTADGYTF.

The rearrangement links TRBV7-9 to TRBJ2-7. Germline V lookup: CDR1 SEHNR, CDR2 FQNEAQ (reference sequence). The length of the CDR3 is 15 residues. The CDR3 region is CASSPNQVRTREQYF.